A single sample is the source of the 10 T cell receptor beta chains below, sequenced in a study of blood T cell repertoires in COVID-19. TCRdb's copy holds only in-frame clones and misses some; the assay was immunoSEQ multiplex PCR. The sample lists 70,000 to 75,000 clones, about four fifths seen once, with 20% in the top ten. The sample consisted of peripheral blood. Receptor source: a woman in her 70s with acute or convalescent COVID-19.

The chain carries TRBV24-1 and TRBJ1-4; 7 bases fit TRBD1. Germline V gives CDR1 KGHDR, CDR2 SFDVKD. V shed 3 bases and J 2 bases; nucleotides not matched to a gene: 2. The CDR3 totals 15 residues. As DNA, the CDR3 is TGTGCCACCAGTGATGCGACAGGGACTAATGAAAAACTGTTTTTT. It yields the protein CATSDATGTNEKLFF.

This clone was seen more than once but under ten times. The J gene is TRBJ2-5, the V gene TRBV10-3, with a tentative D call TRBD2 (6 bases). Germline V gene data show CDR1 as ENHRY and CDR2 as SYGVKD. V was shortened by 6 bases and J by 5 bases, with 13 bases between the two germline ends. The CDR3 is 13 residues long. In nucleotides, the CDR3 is TGTGCCATCAGGGCGGGACCAGGGGAGACCCAGTACTTC. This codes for CAIRAGPGETQYF.

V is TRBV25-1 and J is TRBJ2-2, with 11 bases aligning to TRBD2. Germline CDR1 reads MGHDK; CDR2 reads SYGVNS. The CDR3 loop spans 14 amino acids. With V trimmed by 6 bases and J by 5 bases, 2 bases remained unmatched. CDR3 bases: TGTGCCAGCAGACTAGCGGGAGAAACCGGGGAGCTGTTTTTT. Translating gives CASRLAGETGELFF.

DNA of the CDR3: TGCGCCAGCAGGAGCGGGAGGGCTGCGGTCGGGGAGCTGTTTTTT. As protein: CASRSGRAAVGELFF. This chain connects TRBV5-1 to TRBJ2-2; 10 bases fit TRBD2. Per germline, CDR1 SGHRS and CDR2 YFSETQ. The CDR3 runs to 15 residues. The trim removed 5 bases at V and 7 bases at J, leaving 8 bases unmatched.

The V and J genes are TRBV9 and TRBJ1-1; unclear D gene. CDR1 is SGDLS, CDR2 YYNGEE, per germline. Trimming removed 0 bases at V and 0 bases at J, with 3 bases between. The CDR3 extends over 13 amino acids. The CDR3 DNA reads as TGTGCCAGCAGCGTAGATATGAACACTGAAGCTTTCTTT. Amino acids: CASSVDMNTEAFF.

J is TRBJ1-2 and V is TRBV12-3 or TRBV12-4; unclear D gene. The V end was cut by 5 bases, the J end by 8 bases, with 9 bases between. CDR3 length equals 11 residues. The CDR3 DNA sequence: TGTGCCAGCAGTCGGGAGATCGGCTACACCTTC. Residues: CASSREIGYTF.

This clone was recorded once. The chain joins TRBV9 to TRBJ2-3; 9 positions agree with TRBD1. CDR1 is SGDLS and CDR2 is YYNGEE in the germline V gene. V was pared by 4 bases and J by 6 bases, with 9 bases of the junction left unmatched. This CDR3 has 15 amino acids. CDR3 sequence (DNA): TGTGCCAGCAGCCCCCGACAGGGGGATGGTGATACGCAGTATTTT. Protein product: CASSPRQGDGDTQYF. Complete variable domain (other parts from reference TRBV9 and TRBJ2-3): DSGVTQTPKHLITATGQRVTLRCSPRSGDLSVYWYQQSLDQGLQFLIQYYNGEERAKGNILERFSAQQFPDLHSELNLSSLELGDSALYFCASSPRQGDGDTQYFGPGTRLTVL.

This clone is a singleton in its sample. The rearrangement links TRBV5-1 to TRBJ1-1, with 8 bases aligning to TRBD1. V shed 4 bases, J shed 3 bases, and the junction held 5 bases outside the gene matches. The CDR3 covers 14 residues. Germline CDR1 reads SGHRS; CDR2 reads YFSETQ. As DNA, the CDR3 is TGCGCCAGCAGCGGAAACAGGGGGGACACTGAAGCTTTCTTT. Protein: CASSGNRGDTEAFF.

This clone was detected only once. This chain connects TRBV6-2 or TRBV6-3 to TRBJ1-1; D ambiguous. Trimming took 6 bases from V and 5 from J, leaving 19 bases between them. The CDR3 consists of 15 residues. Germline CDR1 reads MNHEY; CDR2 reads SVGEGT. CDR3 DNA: TGTGCCAGCAGCCAGGAGTGGGTGGTGAGGACTGAAGCTTTCTTT. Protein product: CASSQEWVVRTEAFF.

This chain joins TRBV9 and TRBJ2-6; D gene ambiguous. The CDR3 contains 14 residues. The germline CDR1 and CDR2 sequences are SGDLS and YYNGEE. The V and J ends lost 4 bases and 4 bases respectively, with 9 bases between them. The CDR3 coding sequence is TGTGCCAGCAGCCCTAGAGCCGGGGCCAACGTCCTGACTTTC. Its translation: CASSPRAGANVLTF. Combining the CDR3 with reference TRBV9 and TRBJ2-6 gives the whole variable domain DSGVTQTPKHLITATGQRVTLRCSPRSGDLSVYWYQQSLDQGLQFLIQYYNGEERAKGNILERFSAQQFPDLHSELNLSSLELGDSALYFCASSPRAGANVLTFGAGSRLTVL.